Presented here are 24 T cell receptor beta chains from one specimen sequenced in a study of blood T cell repertoires in COVID-19. The assay was immunoSEQ multiplex PCR, and TCRdb's table has in-frame clones only and misses some. Of more than 150,000 clones listed, roughly 76% are singletons. Material for sequencing was peripheral blood. The receptor source for this set is a woman aged 80 or over with COVID-19, enrolled during active disease.

Only a few counts were recorded for this clone. This chain connects TRBV6-1 to TRBJ1-2; D possibly corresponds to TRBD1 (6 bases). The germline gives CDR1 MNHNS, CDR2 SASEGT. There are 17 residues in the CDR3. V shed 2 bases and J shed 7 bases, with 23 bases lying between them. The CDR3 DNA reads TGTGCCAGCAGTGAATATCCCTCTGGACAGTCAATAGGTGGCTACACCTTC. It is translated as CASSEYPSGQSIGGYTF.

This chain connects TRBV20-1 to TRBJ1-3; 10 bases fit TRBD1. This CDR3 comprises 16 residues. The J segment lost 1 base and the V segment lost 3 bases, leaving 6 bases of the junction unmatched. Germline loops: CDR1 DFQATT, CDR2 SNEGSKA (reference sequence). CDR3 sequence: CSASGTGADSGNTIYF. The CDR3 DNA follows: TGCAGTGCTAGTGGGACAGGGGCGGATTCTGGAAACACCATATATTTT.

This clone turned up a few times. Other nucleotide sequences in the sample specify the same CDR3. The V call is TRBV11-3, the J call TRBJ1-1; 7 bases align to TRBD1. Germline values: CDR1 SGHNT, CDR2 YENEEA. After removal of 5 bases from V and 6 bases from J, the junction contained 6 bases not matched to a gene. The CDR3 has 13 amino acids. CDR3 loop: CASSPRQGPEAFF. CDR3 DNA: TGTGCCAGCAGCCCTCGACAGGGTCCTGAAGCTTTCTTT.

The chain recombines TRBV4-2 with TRBJ2-7, with TRBD2 matching over 9 bases. The V segment lost 4 bases and the J segment 5 bases; nucleotides outside the gene matches: 6. Germline CDR1 LGHNA, CDR2 YNFKEQ. The CDR3 has 14 amino acids. CDR3 DNA sequence: TGTGCCAGCAGCCGAGGGACTAGCACCCACGAGCAGTACTTC. Encoded protein: CASSRGTSTHEQYF.

The chain couples TRBV2 to TRBJ1-5; perhaps TRBD1 as D (5 bases). V lost 5 bases and J lost 2, with 10 bases in between. Germline V gene data show CDR1 as SNHLY and CDR2 as FYNNEI. The CDR3 is made up of 14 amino acids. Here the CDR3 reads CASSRQYGNQPQHF. In DNA, the CDR3 is TGTGCCAGCAGTCGACAGTACGGCAATCAGCCCCAGCATTTT.

The chain carries TRBV28 and TRBJ1-2; D uncertain. The germline V gene has CDR1 MDHEN and CDR2 SYDVKM. The length of the CDR3 is 14 residues. V was trimmed by 3 bases and J by 4 bases, leaving 12 bases between them. The CDR3 sequence is CASSLVEGLYGYTF. CDR3 nucleotides: TGTGCCAGCAGTTTGGTGGAGGGTCTCTATGGCTACACCTTC.

This clone appeared a few times. The chain's CDR3 is CASSLDLVPVNEQFF. DNA of the CDR3: TGTGCCAGCAGCTTAGACCTAGTCCCCGTCAATGAGCAGTTCTTC. The chain has TRBV7-2 and TRBJ2-1; no definite D call. CDR3 length: 15 amino acids. The germline CDR1 and CDR2 sequences are SGHTA and FQGNSA. The V and J ends lost 1 base and 6 bases respectively, with 13 bases between them.

The V call is TRBV6-5, the J call TRBJ1-6; a weak D match, TRBD1 (6 bases). The CDR3 loop spans 16 amino acids. Germline-derived CDR1 and CDR2 are MNHEY and SVGAGI. V was cut by 0 bases and J by 9 bases, with 15 bases left in between. Here the CDR3 DNA reads TGTGCCAGCAGTTACTCGCGAGGGGGTACCTTTTCACCCCTCCACTTT. This gives the protein CASSYSRGGTFSPLHF.

The V and J genes are TRBV19 and TRBJ1-2, with 8 bases matching TRBD1. Germline CDR1 LNHDA, CDR2 SQIVND (reference sequence). The CDR3 loop spans 16 amino acids. J gave up 7 bases and V 3 bases, and 13 bases lay outside the gene matches. The CDR3 loop is CASSMSQGARVGGYTF. DNA of the CDR3: TGTGCCAGTAGTATGAGCCAGGGGGCCAGGGTTGGTGGCTACACCTTC.

The chain is built from TRBV19 and TRBJ1-2, with 11 bases identical to TRBD1. Unmatched junction bases numbered 2, after V lost 3 bases and J lost 8 bases. Germline values: CDR1 LNHDA, CDR2 SQIVND (reference sequence). The CDR3 contains 13 residues. The CDR3 DNA follows: TGTGCCAGTAGTATCCGGGACAGGGGGGGCTACACCTTC. Protein product: CASSIRDRGGYTF.

This clone was counted once. This rearrangement joins TRBV6-2 or TRBV6-3 to TRBJ2-5, with D possibly matching TRBD2 (6 bases). Trimming took off 2 bases at V and 14 bases at J, with 12 bases between the two ends. Germline loops: CDR1 MNHEY, CDR2 SVGEGT. CDR3 length: 11 residues. Written as DNA, the CDR3 is TGTGCCAGCAGTTACCCGGACGGGACTTACTTC. This translates into CASSYPDGTYF.

This clone was recorded a few times. This rearrangement joins TRBV7-2 to TRBJ1-2; TRBD1 matches 7 bases. Germline V CDR1 and CDR2: SGHTA, FQGNSA. V was clipped by 5 bases and J by 6 bases; unmatched bases: 9. The CDR3 is 14 residues long. The CDR3, as DNA: TGTGCCAGCAGCCCAGGACAGGCATTTAATGGCTACACCTTC. This sequence encodes CASSPGQAFNGYTF.

The chain carries TRBV5-1 and TRBJ1-5; the D gene is possibly TRBD1 (6 bases). This CDR3 has 15 amino acids. V was pared by 1 base and J by 5 bases, with 13 bases between. Germline V CDR1 and CDR2: SGHRS, YFSETQ. This chain's CDR3 is CASSLIGGAHQPQHF. CDR3 nucleotide sequence: TGCGCCAGCAGCTTGATTGGGGGGGCTCATCAGCCCCAGCATTTT.

The chain employs TRBV6-1 and TRBJ1-3, with D perhaps TRBD1 (5 bases). V lost 1 base and J lost 0, with 13 bases in between. Germline CDR1 is MNHNS and CDR2 is SASEGT. The CDR3 covers 17 residues. In DNA form, the CDR3 reads TGTGCCAGCAGTGAAGGCGGGGACGGAAGCTCTGGAAACACCATATATTTT. Residues: CASSEGGDGSSGNTIYF.

The chain recombines TRBV7-2 with TRBJ2-3; 10 bases agree with TRBD2. CDR1 is SGHTA, CDR2 FQGNSA, per germline. The CDR3 contains 15 residues. V lost 3 bases, J lost 3 bases, and 3 bases stayed unmatched. The CDR3 bases are TGTGCCAGCAGCTTTATAGCGGGAGGTACAGATACGCAGTATTTT. Its protein is CASSFIAGGTDTQYF.

The chain employs TRBV5-1 and TRBJ1-1; 9 bases agree with TRBD1. The germline V gene encodes CDR1 SGHRS and CDR2 YFSETQ. The V gene end was trimmed by 0 bases and the J gene end by 5 bases; junction bases not matched to a gene: 5. The CDR3 is 15 residues long. CDR3 protein: CASSLGDRGSTEAFF. The CDR3 nucleotides read TGCGCCAGCAGCTTGGGAGACAGGGGGTCTACTGAAGCTTTCTTT.

The chain carries TRBV4-1 and TRBJ2-7; TRBD2 matches 7 bases. The CDR3 consists of 19 residues. The ends lost 0 bases at V and 0 bases at J; junction bases unmatched: 14. CDR1 and CDR2 (germline): MGHRA, YSYEKL. CDR3 sequence: CASSQDLVAGSGRSYEQYF. In DNA, the CDR3 is TGCGCCAGCAGCCAAGATCTCGTCGCCGGTAGCGGGCGCTCCTACGAGCAGTACTTC.

The J gene is TRBJ2-5, the V gene TRBV7-2; 12 bases are a match to TRBD2. V shed 5 bases, J shed 1 base, and the junction held 5 bases outside the gene matches. The length of the CDR3 is 16 residues. The germline V gene encodes CDR1 SGHTA and CDR2 FQGNSA. The CDR3 DNA sequence: TGTGCCAGCAGCCTAGGGACTAGCGGGTTCCAAGAGACCCAGTACTTC. It specifies CASSLGTSGFQETQYF. The full variable domain, its missing parts supplied by reference TRBV7-2 and TRBJ2-5, is GAGVSQSPSNKVTEKGKDVELRCDPISGHTALYWYRQSLGQGLEFLIYFQGNSAPDKSGLPSDRFSAERTGGSVSTLTIQRTQQEDSAVYLCASSLGTSGFQETQYFGPGTRLLVL.

This chain connects TRBV12-3 or TRBV12-4 to TRBJ2-1; TRBD1 matches at 8 bases. The CDR3 sequence is 13 residues long. The junction had 8 bases not matched to a gene; V was cut back by 6 bases and J by 10 bases. Written as DNA, the CDR3 is TGTGCCAGCAGCCTTACGGGGACAGGAGAGCAGTTCTTC. Protein sequence: CASSLTGTGEQFF.

This clone was counted once. The chain's CDR3 is CASSTWASGSQSYNEQFF. CDR3 nucleotides: TGTGCCAGCAGCACCTGGGCTAGCGGGAGTCAATCCTACAATGAGCAGTTCTTC. The V and J genes are TRBV4-2 and TRBJ2-1, with 10 bases that match TRBD2. Unmatched junction bases numbered 11, after V lost 5 bases and J lost 1 base. The V gene's germline CDR1 is LGHNA and CDR2 YNFKEQ. There are 18 residues in the CDR3.

This chain uses TRBV11-3 with TRBJ2-1; D gene unclear. Trimming shortened V by 5 bases and J by 6 bases, and 11 bases separated the two germline ends. The CDR3 has 13 residues. The germline V gene has CDR1 SGHNT and CDR2 YENEEA. CDR3 region: CASSLGTRNEQFF. The CDR3 DNA reads as TGTGCCAGCAGCCTTGGTACACGCAATGAGCAGTTCTTC.

The J gene is TRBJ2-2, the V gene TRBV24-1, with 9 bases aligning to TRBD1. V shed 12 bases, J shed 6 bases, and the junction held 13 bases outside the gene matches. The CDR3 runs to 15 residues. Per the germline V gene, CDR1 is KGHDR and CDR2 is SFDVKD. The CDR3 DNA is TGTGCCTTTCGGTACAGGGGGCCTACTGCCGGGGAGCTGTTTTTT. It is translated as CAFRYRGPTAGELFF.

The table lists this clone with a count of one. The J gene is TRBJ2-7, the V gene TRBV5-6; 10 nucleotides agree with TRBD1. There are 14 residues in the CDR3. Germline lookup yields CDR1 SGHDT and CDR2 YYEEEE. Trimming took 3 bases from V and 2 from J; bases not matched to a gene: 2. In DNA form, the CDR3 reads TGTGCCAGCAGCTACGGACAGGGGGCCTACGAGCAGTACTTC. Translation gives CASSYGQGAYEQYF.

The V call is TRBV9, the J call TRBJ2-7; tentative D call: TRBD1 (6 bases). Trimming shortened V by 0 bases and J by 6 bases, and 13 bases separated the two germline ends. The germline CDR1 and CDR2 sequences are SGDLS and YYNGEE. CDR3 length: 14 amino acids. The CDR3, as DNA: TGTGCCAGCAGCGTAGACGCGGTAGGGGGCGAGCAGTACTTC. This gives the protein CASSVDAVGGEQYF.